Presented here are 20 T cell receptor beta chains from one specimen sequenced in a study of blood T cell repertoires in COVID-19. Only in-frame clones appear in the TCRdb table, and some are missing; sequencing was by immunoSEQ multiplex PCR. This sample carries more than 90,000 clones, 82% of them seen once, and the ten largest clones take 18%. The sequenced sample was peripheral blood. The receptors were sampled from a man older than 75 with acute or convalescent COVID-19.

J is TRBJ2-7 and V is TRBV2; D is perhaps TRBD2 (7 bases). The V end was cut by 4 bases, the J end by 6 bases, with 10 bases between. Germline CDR1 reads SNHLY; CDR2 reads FYNNEI. The CDR3 totals 12 residues. In nucleotides, the CDR3 is TGTGCCAGCAGTGGGGGGGGGCTCGAGCAGTACTTC. It is translated as CASSGGGLEQYF.

This rearrangement joins TRBV28 to TRBJ2-1; 7 positions agree with TRBD1. The CDR3 spans 14 residues. Trimming cost V 5 bases and J 4 bases; bases outside gene matches: 5. Germline V gives CDR1 MDHEN, CDR2 SYDVKM. CDR3 region: CASSVNRGYNEQFF. For the CDR3, the DNA is TGTGCCAGCAGTGTAAACAGGGGTTACAATGAGCAGTTCTTC.

V and J are TRBV10-3 and TRBJ1-2; D is unresolved. The CDR3 spans 13 residues. Germline V gene sequence: CDR1 ENHRY, CDR2 SYGVKD. V lost 11 bases and J 8 bases, leaving 21 bases between the germline ends. This CDR3 is CALRDTPSNGYTF. Here the CDR3 DNA reads TGTGCCTTACGTGACACGCCTTCCAACGGCTACACCTTC.

This chain joins TRBV27 and TRBJ1-1; TRBD1 agrees at 7 bases. Trimming took 10 bases from V and 2 from J; bases not matched to a gene: 13. This CDR3 is built from 15 residues. The germline V gene has CDR1 MNHEY and CDR2 SMNVEV (reference sequence). The CDR3 loop reads CAIEGQICPNTEAFF. The CDR3, as DNA: TGTGCCATCGAGGGACAGATCTGCCCAAACACTGAAGCTTTCTTT.

In nucleotides, the CDR3 is TGTGCCAGCAGCTTCCTAGCGGGAGCTTCCAAAAACATTCAGTACTTC. This sequence encodes CASSFLAGASKNIQYF. The V and J genes are TRBV13 and TRBJ2-4; 10 nucleotides align to TRBD2. Germline loops: CDR1 PRHDT, CDR2 FYEKMQ (reference sequence). J gave up 2 bases and V 3 bases, and 4 bases lay outside the gene matches. CDR3 length: 16 residues.

The rearrangement joins TRBV6-2 or TRBV6-3 to TRBJ1-1; D is ambiguous. This CDR3 has 12 amino acids. Germline V CDR1 and CDR2: MNHEY, SVGEGT. The V gene lost 0 bases and the J gene lost 10 bases, with 9 bases spanning the gap. The CDR3 reads CASSYSIELAFF. The CDR3 DNA is TGTGCCAGCAGTTACTCGATAGAGTTAGCTTTCTTT.

The V gene is TRBV19, the J gene TRBJ1-5; tentative D call: TRBD1 (5 bases). This CDR3 contains 15 residues. Trimming left V 3 bases short and J 0 bases short, with 9 bases between. CDR1 is LNHDA, CDR2 SQIVND, per germline (reference sequence). The CDR3 spells CASSMSGLSNQPQHF. In DNA, the CDR3 is TGTGCCAGTAGTATGTCAGGGCTTAGCAATCAGCCCCAGCATTTT.

The chain employs TRBV7-2 and TRBJ1-6, with unresolved D. Germline loops: CDR1 SGHTA, CDR2 FQGNSA. Trimming stripped 2 bases from V and 4 bases from J, with 12 bases between. The CDR3 spans 16 residues. The CDR3 DNA is TGTGCCAGCAGCTTACAACCCGCGGGGTATAATTCACCCCTCCACTTT. It codes for CASSLQPAGYNSPLHF. The variable domain in full, with the rest retrieved from reference TRBV7-2 and TRBJ1-6, is GAGVSQSPSNKVTEKGKDVELRCDPISGHTALYWYRQSLGQGLEFLIYFQGNSAPDKSGLPSDRFSAERTGGSVSTLTIQRTQQEDSAVYLCASSLQPAGYNSPLHFGNGTRLTVT.

The chain has TRBV6-2 or TRBV6-3 and TRBJ1-2; possible D gene TRBD1, 5 bases. Germline V gives CDR1 MNHEY, CDR2 SVGEGT. V lost 0 bases to trimming and J lost 10 bases, with 12 bases between them. The CDR3 spans 13 residues. DNA for the CDR3: TGTGCCAGCAGTTACTCGGGGGGAACGATCTACACCTTC. It is translated as CASSYSGGTIYTF.

V usage is TRBV27 and J usage is TRBJ1-5; no reliable D call. The germline V gene has CDR1 MNHEY and CDR2 SMNVEV (reference sequence). The CDR3 sequence is 14 residues long. V was shortened by 2 bases and J by 3 bases, with 8 bases between the two germline ends. The CDR3 DNA reads TGTGCCAGCAGTTTAGAGGGTGACAATCAGCCCCAGCATTTT. The encoded protein is CASSLEGDNQPQHF.

This clone came up once. The J gene is TRBJ1-1, the V gene TRBV19; no firm D call. Germline V gene sequence: CDR1 LNHDA, CDR2 SQIVND (reference sequence). The CDR3 sequence is 11 residues long. The DNA for the CDR3 is TGTGCGTCCGGGAGGAACACTGAAGCTTTCTTT. This translates into CASGRNTEAFF.

The DNA of the CDR3 is TGTGCCAGCCCCCAGGAGCGGGCCAACAATGAGCAGTTCTTC. Translation: CASPQERANNEQFF. This chain links TRBV21-1 with TRBJ2-1; the table's D call, TRBD2, has no DNA check behind it. TRBV21-1 is shown as a pseudogene. This CDR3 is built from 14 residues.

The chain employs TRBV9 and TRBJ2-3; no clear D gene. The CDR3 extends over 13 amino acids. Per germline, CDR1 SGDLS and CDR2 YYNGEE. V shed 4 bases and J shed 1 base, with 7 bases lying between them. CDR3 sequence: CASSRGGTDTQYF. For the CDR3, the DNA is TGTGCCAGCAGCCGAGGAGGCACAGATACGCAGTATTTT.

The gene calls are TRBV7-2 and TRBJ2-3; 9 nucleotides agree with TRBD1. Looked up from germline, CDR1 is SGHTA and CDR2 is FQGNSA. Losses at the gene ends were 5 bases for V and 8 bases for J; bases not matched to a gene: 11. CDR3 length: 15 amino acids. The chain's CDR3 is CASSPGTGRQGTQYF. As DNA, the CDR3 is TGTGCCAGCAGCCCGGGGACAGGGCGGCAGGGTACGCAGTATTTT.

The V gene is TRBV11-3, the J gene TRBJ2-7; no definite D call. Germline V CDR1 and CDR2: SGHNT, YENEEA. The length of the CDR3 is 12 residues. V gave up 2 bases and J gave up 3 bases, with 5 bases separating them. For the CDR3, the DNA is TGTGCCAGCAGCTTAACGGGCTACGAGCAGTACTTC. Translating it yields CASSLTGYEQYF.

This chain's CDR3 is CASSPRGRGNTDTQYF. CDR3 DNA sequence: TGTGCCAGCAGCCCACGAGGGAGAGGTAACACAGATACGCAGTATTTT. The V and J genes are TRBV2 and TRBJ2-3; a weak D match, TRBD2 (5 bases). Germline CDR1 and CDR2: SNHLY and FYNNEI. The CDR3 runs to 16 residues. Trimming left V 6 bases short and J 2 bases short, with 18 bases between.

This rearrangement joins TRBV7-2 to TRBJ2-7; perhaps TRBD2 as D (5 bases). CDR1 and CDR2 from the germline V gene are SGHTA and FQGNSA. The CDR3 extends over 15 amino acids. V was cut by 1 base and J by 2 bases, with 12 bases left in between. CDR3 amino acids: CASSLGGLGTYEQYF. The CDR3 DNA reads TGTGCCAGCAGCTTAGGAGGGCTGGGTACCTACGAGCAGTACTTC.

This clone was counted between two and nine times. The genes are TRBV29-1 and TRBJ2-6; 8 nucleotides match TRBD1. The CDR3 is 18 amino acids. J was trimmed by 1 base and V by 4 bases; bases with no gene match: 12. Germline V gene sequence: CDR1 SQVTM, CDR2 ANQGSEA. The CDR3 DNA follows: TGCAGCGTTGCCTCACTGGGCAGGGGGCTTTCTGGGGCCAACGTCCTGACTTTC. This encodes CSVASLGRGLSGANVLTF.

The rearrangement links TRBV2 to TRBJ2-2; D ambiguous. The CDR3 runs 13 residues. Germline V CDR1 and CDR2: SNHLY, FYNNEI. Trimming cost V 5 bases and J 2 bases, with 6 bases left between them. CDR3 residues: CASSQTNTGELFF. CDR3 nucleotides: TGTGCCAGCAGTCAAACTAACACCGGGGAGCTGTTTTTT.

The table lists this clone with a few counts. Other nucleotide sequences from this sample produce the same CDR3. The chain joins TRBV18 to TRBJ1-3, with 8 bases lining up with TRBD1. This CDR3 region has 15 residues. Germline V gives CDR1 KGHSH, CDR2 LQKENI. The J segment lost 2 bases and the V segment lost 3 bases, leaving 3 bases of the junction unmatched. This CDR3 reads CASSPGTGAGNTIYF. CDR3 DNA: TGTGCCAGCTCACCTGGGACAGGCGCTGGAAACACCATATATTTT.